Shown below are 12 T cell receptor beta chains from a single sample sequenced in a study of shared clonotypes between healthy human individuals. Sequencing used immunoSEQ multiplex PCR; TCRdb keeps in-frame clones, though not all of them. Altogether 2 million to 3 million clones are present, more than 90% being singletons, with the ten largest covering under 0.15%. Sequencing was performed on naive CD4+ T cells sorted from blood. Subset indicated: CD45RA+ positively selected. The receptors were gathered from a man aged 18-30 years in good health.

The V call is TRBV5-8, the J call TRBJ2-5, with D possibly being TRBD1 (6 bases). This CDR3 spans 16 amino acids. CDR1 and CDR2 (germline): SGHTS, YDEGEE. With 0 bases removed from V and 5 bases from J, the gap between germline ends came to 17 bases. In DNA, the CDR3 is TGTGCCAGCAGCTTGGACTTGGGGCAGGGGATTGAGACCCAGTACTTC. It codes for CASSLDLGQGIETQYF. Based on the CDR3 plus reference TRBV5-8 and TRBJ2-5, the full variable domain is EAGVTQSPTHLIKTRGQQATLRCSPISGHTSVYWYQQALGLGLQFLLWYDEGEERNRGNFPPRFSGRQFPNYSSELNVNALELEDSALYLCASSLDLGQGIETQYFGPGTRLLVL.

The CDR3 loop reads CASSFGTGGEQYF. The CDR3 DNA reads TGTGCCAGCAGCTTTGGGACAGGGGGCGAGCAGTACTTC. This chain joins TRBV5-5 and TRBJ2-7, with TRBD1 matching 11 bases. From germline, CDR1 is SGHKS and CDR2 YYEKEE (reference sequence). With 2 bases clipped from V and 6 bases from J, the junction kept 1 base outside the gene matches. This CDR3 has 13 amino acids.

This chain links TRBV6-1 with TRBJ2-3, with D tentatively TRBD1 (5 bases). The CDR3 is 16 amino acids. Germline V gene lookup returns CDR1 MNHNS and CDR2 SASEGT. The V end lost 2 bases, the J end lost 2 bases, and 14 bases lay between the germline ends. CDR3 bases: TGTGCCAGCAGTGAACAGGGTAGCCACCCCACAGATACGCAGTATTTT. This gives the protein CASSEQGSHPTDTQYF.

This chain links TRBV6-1 with TRBJ2-1; D is ambiguous. The CDR3 contains 14 residues. Germline-derived CDR1 and CDR2 are MNHNS and SASEGT. V lost 7 bases and J 7 bases, leaving 17 bases between the germline ends. For the CDR3, the DNA is TGTGCCAGCACCCCAGTTCGTGGGGTAAATGAGCAGTTCTTC. It specifies CASTPVRGVNEQFF.

The J gene is TRBJ2-5, the V gene TRBV10-2, with 9 bases fitting TRBD2. The V segment lost 6 bases and the J segment 5 bases; nucleotides outside the gene matches: 7. CDR1 and CDR2 from the germline V gene are WSHSY and SAAADI. The CDR3 length is 14 residues. CDR3 residues: CASSIAGDFETQYF. DNA of the CDR3: TGCGCCAGCAGCATAGCGGGAGATTTTGAGACCCAGTACTTC.

V usage is TRBV6-5 and J usage is TRBJ2-3, with 10 positions matching TRBD2. Trimming at V came to 7 bases and at J to 8 bases, leaving 9 bases not matched to a gene. Germline V gives CDR1 MNHEY, CDR2 SVGAGI. This CDR3 is built from 14 residues. As DNA, the CDR3 is TGTGCCAGCAAATCTGGGGTAGCGGGAGGTACGCAGTATTTT. Encoded protein: CASKSGVAGGTQYF.

The rearrangement uses TRBV2 and TRBJ2-7; D perhaps matches TRBD1 (6 bases). This CDR3 comprises 14 residues. V was clipped by 6 bases and J by 5 bases, with 17 bases between them. Germline CDR1 and CDR2: SNHLY and FYNNEI. CDR3 region: CASRLQGVVDEQYF. The CDR3 DNA reads TGTGCCAGCAGGTTACAGGGCGTTGTCGACGAGCAGTACTTC.

This clone was counted between two and nine times. The rearrangement links TRBV18 to TRBJ1-6; no firm D call. The germline CDR1 and CDR2 sequences are KGHSH and LQKENI. Deletions cut 2 bases from V and 10 bases from J, with 15 bases between. This CDR3 region has 15 residues. CDR3 amino acids: CASSPGGAGESPLHF. CDR3 bases: TGTGCCAGCTCACCAGGAGGTGCAGGTGAATCACCCCTCCACTTT.

V gene TRBV14 combines with J gene TRBJ1-1; D gene ambiguous. The CDR3 runs 19 residues. Germline values: CDR1 SGHDN, CDR2 FVKESK. Trimming pared 0 bases from V and 0 bases from J, leaving 20 bases between. Here the CDR3 reads CASSQDLVSETPMNTEAFF. The DNA for the CDR3 is TGTGCCAGCAGCCAAGATCTTGTCTCCGAAACCCCCATGAACACTGAAGCTTTCTTT. The variable domain in full, with the rest retrieved from reference TRBV14 and TRBJ1-1, is EAGVTQFPSHSVIEKGQTVTLRCDPISGHDNLYWYRRVMGKEIKFLLHFVKESKQDESGMPNNRFLAERTGGTYSTLKVQPAELEDSGVYFCASSQDLVSETPMNTEAFFGQGTRLTVV.

This sequence joins TRBV5-4 and TRBJ1-3, with unresolved D. This CDR3 contains 15 residues. Germline loops: CDR1 SGHNT, CDR2 YYREEE (reference sequence). V was cut by 0 bases and J by 0 bases, with 7 bases left in between. The chain's CDR3 is CASSLDKPSGNTIYF. In DNA, the CDR3 is TGTGCCAGCAGCTTGGACAAACCCTCTGGAAACACCATATATTTT.

The chain joins TRBV6-5 to TRBJ2-2; TRBD1 matches at 8 bases. With V trimmed by 6 bases and J by 4 bases, 4 bases remained unmatched. This CDR3 comprises 14 residues. Germline CDR1 reads MNHEY; CDR2 reads SVGAGI. The chain's CDR3 is CASRPTGGTGELFF. The CDR3 region has the DNA TGTGCCAGCAGACCAACAGGGGGCACCGGGGAGCTGTTTTTT.

To note about this clone: The same CDR3 can be traced to other DNA sequences in this sample. The chain links TRBV19 to TRBJ2-3; D may be TRBD2 (6 bases). Germline CDR1 reads LNHDA; CDR2 reads SQIVND (reference sequence). CDR3 length: 15 residues. Trimming took off 5 bases at V and 3 bases at J, with 15 bases between the two ends. The CDR3 DNA follows: TGTGCCAGTAGTCCACGGGGGTCGGGGACAGATACGCAGTATTTT. This codes for CASSPRGSGTDTQYF. Full variable domain (outside the CDR3, taken from reference TRBV19 and TRBJ2-3): DGGITQSPKYLFRKEGQNVTLSCEQNLNHDAMYWYRQDPGQGLRLIYYSQIVNDFQKGDIAEGYSVSREKKESFPLTVTSAQKNPTAFYLCASSPRGSGTDTQYFGPGTRLTVL.